These 25 T cell receptor beta chains were all obtained from the same sample, sequenced in a study of CD8 T cells in ankylosing spondylitis. MiXCR, applied by TCRdb to the 5' RACE reads, yields one record per CDR3 protein. This sample carries more than 150,000 distinct CDR3 sequences, approximately 13% of them seen once, and the ten largest clones take around 10%. Sequencing input: blood, either unsorted or a sorted T cell fraction (not recorded which). These receptor sequences come from a female donor with ankylosing spondylitis or in good health (not recorded which).

As for this clonotype: At one boundary the junction diverges from the germline segment, which might be a read error. The J gene is TRBJ2-7, the V gene TRBV12-3 or TRBV12-4; tentatively, D is TRBD1 (5 bases). The CDR3 length is 12 residues. In nucleotides, the CDR3 is TGTGCCGGCAGTTTAGAAGGGGACGAGCAGTACTTC. Residues: CAGSLEGDEQYF.

This clonotype was detected ten times or more. V and J are TRBV29-1 and TRBJ2-1, with D unclear. This CDR3 is built from 12 residues. V lost 0 bases and J lost 6, with 6 bases in between. Looked up from germline, CDR1 is SQVTM and CDR2 is ANQGSEA. In DNA form, the CDR3 reads TGCAGCGTTGAAGATAGGTTCAATGAGCAGTTCTTC. It yields the protein CSVEDRFNEQFF.

This clonotype was seen once. A read error may be the cause here, since a much bigger clone is one base away. The rearrangement uses TRBV4-3 and TRBJ1-2; D ambiguous. The V gene lost 1 base and the J gene lost 2 bases, with 20 bases spanning the gap. This CDR3 has 18 residues. The germline V gene encodes CDR1 LGHNA and CDR2 YSLEER. CDR3 nucleotides: TGCGCCAGCAGCCAAGTAAAGGGTACTAGAGGCCTGAACTATGGCTACACCTTC. Residues: CASSQVKGTRGLNYGYTF.

This clonotype occurred many times. The gene calls are TRBV29-1 and TRBJ2-7; D is possibly TRBD2 (5 bases). CDR3 size: 14 residues. Trimming pared 6 bases from V and 0 bases from J, leaving 15 bases between. Germline values: CDR1 SQVTM, CDR2 ANQGSEA. Here the CDR3 DNA reads TGCAGCGTCCGACGGGGTCTCAGCTCCTACGAGCAGTACTTC. Translation gives CSVRRGLSSYEQYF.

The table lists this clonotype with a few counts. This could be a read error, since a much larger clone is one nucleotide away. The V call is TRBV6-2 or TRBV6-3, the J call TRBJ2-6, with D possibly being TRBD1 (6 bases). The germline V gene has CDR1 MNHEY and CDR2 SVGEGT. This CDR3 is 16 amino acids long. The CDR3 reads CASSYHGGPGASVLTF. CDR3 bases: TGTGCCAGCAGTTATCATGGGGGCCCTGGGGCCAGCGTCCTGACTTTC.

This clonotype has ten or more counts. The V call is TRBV18, the J call TRBJ1-6; the D is unclear. Germline loops: CDR1 KGHSH, CDR2 LQKENI. This CDR3 region has 14 residues. The V end was cut by 1 base, the J end by 1 base, with 2 bases between. CDR3 DNA: TGTGCCAGCTCACCACTGTCCTATAATTCACCCCTCCACTTT. Translation: CASSPLSYNSPLHF.

This clonotype was found many times. This chain connects TRBV29-1 to TRBJ2-1; unclear D gene. Trimming left V 6 bases short and J 9 bases short, with 15 bases between. The CDR3 has 12 amino acids. Germline V lookup: CDR1 SQVTM, CDR2 ANQGSEA. The CDR3 DNA reads TGCAGCGTCTCAGCCCTCGATTTTGAGCAGTTCTTC. Its protein product is CSVSALDFEQFF.

This clonotype was recorded a few times. The chain is built from TRBV19 and TRBJ1-1; D is unresolved. There are 14 residues in the CDR3. V lost 8 bases and J 4 bases, leaving 17 bases between the germline ends. Germline V gives CDR1 LNHDA, CDR2 SQIVND (reference sequence). CDR3 sequence: CASDVPGRGTEAFF. CDR3 in DNA: TGTGCCAGTGATGTACCCGGCCGGGGCACTGAAGCTTTCTTT. Full variable domain (rest looked up from reference TRBV19 and TRBJ1-1): DGGITQSPKYLFRKEGQNVTLSCEQNLNHDAMYWYRQDPGQGLRLIYYSQIVNDFQKGDIAEGYSVSREKKESFPLTVTSAQKNPTAFYLCASDVPGRGTEAFFGQGTRLTVV.

This clonotype was seen repeatedly, ten times or more. The J gene is TRBJ2-1, the V gene TRBV12-3 or TRBV12-4; 13 nucleotides line up with TRBD2. The CDR3 loop spans 16 amino acids. The trim removed 6 bases at V and 8 bases at J, leaving 10 bases unmatched. The CDR3 DNA reads TGTGCCAGCAGCCACCAACTAGCGGGAGGGAGAGATGAGCAGTTCTTC. Translation: CASSHQLAGGRDEQFF.

This clonotype was counted at least ten times. The chain combines TRBV29-1 with TRBJ2-1; tentative D call: TRBD2 (7 bases). The V and J ends lost 7 bases and 8 bases respectively, with 18 bases between them. This CDR3 contains 13 residues. From germline, CDR1 is SQVTM and CDR2 ANQGSEA. The CDR3 DNA follows: TGCAGCGCAAGGGGGGGAAATGGGGATGAGCAGTTCTTC. Its protein is CSARGGNGDEQFF.

This clonotype was counted between two and nine times. The chain is built from TRBV3-1 and TRBJ2-2; D gene uncertain. Trimming took 1 base from V and 8 from J, leaving 14 bases between them. Germline values: CDR1 LGHDT, CDR2 YNNKEL (reference sequence). The CDR3 loop spans 15 amino acids. CDR3 bases: TGTGCCAGCAGCCAAGGCGGACCCTTTAGGGGGGAGCTGTTTTTT. Translation gives CASSQGGPFRGELFF.

In its sample, this clonotype was seen many times. The V gene is TRBV29-1, the J gene TRBJ2-7; D tentatively fits TRBD1 or TRBD2 (5 bases each). With 4 bases removed from V and 2 bases from J, the gap between germline ends came to 15 bases. The germline V gene encodes CDR1 SQVTM and CDR2 ANQGSEA. The CDR3 is 14 amino acids. The CDR3 sequence is CSVVDPGRPYEQYF. CDR3 nucleotide sequence: TGCAGCGTTGTTGACCCGGGACGACCCTACGAGCAGTACTTC.

This clonotype was seen ten or more times. CDR3 sequence reads: CASSVGRTVANTGELFF. CDR3 nucleotide sequence: TGTGCCAGCAGCGTGGGACGGACAGTCGCGAACACCGGGGAGCTGTTTTTT. The J gene is TRBJ2-2, the V gene TRBV9, with a possible D match to TRBD1 (6 bases). Deletions cut 2 bases from V and 0 bases from J, with 14 bases between. Germline V gives CDR1 SGDLS, CDR2 YYNGEE. CDR3 length: 17 amino acids.

This clonotype has a handful of counts. This chain uses TRBV4-3 with TRBJ2-3; D gene uncertain. V dropped 2 bases and J dropped 6 bases, with 9 bases sitting between them. CDR1 is LGHNA, CDR2 YSLEER, per germline. The CDR3 runs 13 residues. CDR3 in amino acids: CASSQRLKDTQYF. The CDR3 DNA follows: TGCGCCAGCAGCCAACGACTGAAGGATACGCAGTATTTT.

This clonotype was counted many times. This rearrangement joins TRBV12-3 or TRBV12-4 to TRBJ2-3, with a possible D match to TRBD2 (5 bases). V was pared by 6 bases and J by 7 bases, with 8 bases between. The CDR3 runs to 11 residues. As DNA, the CDR3 is TGTGCCAGCAGCCACGGGAATACGCAGTATTTT. Translation: CASSHGNTQYF.

This clonotype was counted between two and nine times. The chain is built from TRBV5-1 and TRBJ2-1; 9 nucleotides match TRBD2. V lost 3 bases to trimming and J lost 5 bases; unmatched junction nucleotides: 6. The germline V gene encodes CDR1 SGHRS and CDR2 YFSETQ. The CDR3 consists of 15 residues. The CDR3 nucleotides are TGCGCCAGCAGCTATAGCGGGAGTGTCGACAATGAGCAGTTCTTC. It is translated as CASSYSGSVDNEQFF.

The V call is TRBV20-1, the J call TRBJ1-6, with a tentative D call TRBD1 (5 bases). The germline V gene has CDR1 DFQATT and CDR2 SNEGSKA (reference sequence). The CDR3 totals 13 residues. Trimming stripped 5 bases from V and 7 bases from J, with 12 bases between. The CDR3 region is CSAPDISNSPLHF. For the CDR3, the DNA is TGCAGTGCTCCGGACATCAGCAATTCACCCCTCCACTTT.

This clonotype has more than one count but fewer than ten. The genes are TRBV24-1 and TRBJ2-7; 8 nucleotides match TRBD1. Trimming at V came to 3 bases and at J to 2 bases, leaving 8 bases not matched to a gene. CDR1 and CDR2 from the germline V gene are KGHDR and SFDVKD. The CDR3 is 16 residues long. CDR3 residues: CATSDASGTGAYEQYF. The CDR3 region has the DNA TGTGCCACCAGTGATGCATCCGGGACAGGAGCCTACGAGCAGTACTTC.

The chain combines TRBV7-9 with TRBJ1-6; D not resolved. The V gene lost 4 bases and the J gene lost 10 bases, with 11 bases spanning the gap. From germline, CDR1 is SEHNR and CDR2 FQNEAQ (reference sequence). The CDR3 consists of 13 residues. The CDR3: CASSSEPGSPLHF. CDR3 coding DNA: TGTGCCAGCAGCTCAGAGCCCGGGTCACCCCTCCACTTT.

This clonotype came up many times. The rearrangement joins TRBV11-2 to TRBJ1-6; 7 bases align to TRBD1. This CDR3 is built from 14 residues. Per germline, CDR1 SGHAT and CDR2 FQNNGV. J gave up 9 bases and V 4 bases, and 6 bases lay outside the gene matches. CDR3: CASSYGQARSPLHF. CDR3 sequence (DNA): TGTGCCAGCAGCTACGGACAGGCACGTTCACCCCTCCACTTT.

This clonotype appeared many times. The chain has TRBV12-3 or TRBV12-4 and TRBJ1-1; perhaps TRBD1 as D (5 bases). This CDR3 has 14 amino acids. Trimming pared 4 bases from V and 6 bases from J, leaving 15 bases between. CDR3 sequence: CASSSQGRYAEAFF. The CDR3 DNA follows: TGTGCCAGCAGTTCCCAGGGTCGCTACGCTGAAGCTTTCTTT.

This chain uses TRBV20-1 with TRBJ2-1; 11 nucleotides line up with TRBD2. Trimming removed 7 bases from V and 4 bases from J; junction bases left unmatched: 15. There are 17 residues in the CDR3. Germline CDR1 is DFQATT and CDR2 is SNEGSKA (reference sequence). CDR3 loop: CSVSEEASSGGYNEQFF. The CDR3 DNA reads TGCAGTGTTAGTGAAGAAGCATCTAGCGGGGGGTACAATGAGCAGTTCTTC.

The chain couples TRBV5-1 to TRBJ1-1, with D possibly matching TRBD1 (6 bases). The CDR3 length is 16 residues. Deletions cut 0 bases from V and 1 base from J, with 13 bases between. CDR1 and CDR2 (germline): SGHRS, YFSETQ. The CDR3 coding sequence is TGCGCCAGCAGCTTGGCCCGGACAGCTCAGAACACTGAAGCTTTCTTT. It is translated as CASSLARTAQNTEAFF.

In this sample, this clonotype turned up a few times. The chain has TRBV19 and TRBJ2-7, with 11 bases aligning to TRBD2. Looked up from germline, CDR1 is LNHDA and CDR2 is SQIVND (reference sequence). The CDR3 extends over 13 amino acids. With 7 bases clipped from V and 5 bases from J, the junction kept 4 bases outside the gene matches. The CDR3 loop is CASNLAGGDEQYF. The CDR3 DNA reads as TGTGCCAGTAACCTAGCGGGAGGCGACGAGCAGTACTTC.

This clonotype was observed many times. The rearrangement links TRBV12-3 or TRBV12-4 to TRBJ1-3; 9 nucleotides agree with TRBD1. The CDR3 runs to 15 residues. J was trimmed by 1 base and V by 4 bases; bases with no gene match: 2. CDR3 DNA sequence: TGTGCCAGCAGTTCACAGGGGGCTTCTGGAAACACCATATATTTT. It encodes CASSSQGASGNTIYF.